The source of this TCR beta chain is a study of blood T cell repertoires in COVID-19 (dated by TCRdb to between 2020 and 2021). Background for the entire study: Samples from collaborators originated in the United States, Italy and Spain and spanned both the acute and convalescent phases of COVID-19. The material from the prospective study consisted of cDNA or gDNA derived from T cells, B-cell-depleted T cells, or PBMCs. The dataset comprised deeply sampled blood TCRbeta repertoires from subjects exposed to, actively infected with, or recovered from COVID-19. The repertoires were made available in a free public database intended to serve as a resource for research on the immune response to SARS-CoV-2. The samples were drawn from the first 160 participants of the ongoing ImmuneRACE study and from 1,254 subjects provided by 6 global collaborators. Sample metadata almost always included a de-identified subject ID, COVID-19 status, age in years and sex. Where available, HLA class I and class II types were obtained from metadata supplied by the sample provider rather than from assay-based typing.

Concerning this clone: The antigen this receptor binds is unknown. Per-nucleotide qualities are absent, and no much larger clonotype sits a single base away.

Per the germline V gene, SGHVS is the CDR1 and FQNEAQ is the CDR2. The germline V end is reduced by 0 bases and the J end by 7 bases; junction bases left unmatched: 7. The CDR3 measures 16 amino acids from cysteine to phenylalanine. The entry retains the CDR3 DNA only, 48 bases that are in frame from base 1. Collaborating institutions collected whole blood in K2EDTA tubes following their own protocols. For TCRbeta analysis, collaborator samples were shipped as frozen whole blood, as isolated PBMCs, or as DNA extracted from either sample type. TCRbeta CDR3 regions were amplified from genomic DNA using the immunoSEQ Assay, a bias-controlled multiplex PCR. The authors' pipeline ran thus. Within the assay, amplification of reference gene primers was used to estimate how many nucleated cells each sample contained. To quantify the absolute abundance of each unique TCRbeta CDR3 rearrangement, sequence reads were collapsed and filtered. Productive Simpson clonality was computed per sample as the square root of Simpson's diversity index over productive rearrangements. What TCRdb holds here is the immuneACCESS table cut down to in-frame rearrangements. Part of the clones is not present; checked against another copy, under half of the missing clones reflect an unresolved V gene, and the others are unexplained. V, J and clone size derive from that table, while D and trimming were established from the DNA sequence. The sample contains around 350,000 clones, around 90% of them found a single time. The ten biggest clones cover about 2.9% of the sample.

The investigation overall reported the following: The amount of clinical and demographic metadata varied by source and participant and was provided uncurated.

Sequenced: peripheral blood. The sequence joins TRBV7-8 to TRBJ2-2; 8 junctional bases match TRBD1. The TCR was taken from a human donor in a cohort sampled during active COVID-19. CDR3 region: CASSLAQAGGIGELFF. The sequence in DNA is TGTGCCAGCAGCTTAGCGCAGGCAGGGGGCATCGGGGAGCTGTTTTTT.